The next 9 T cell receptor beta chains were all read from a single sample in a study of T-cell memory formation after mild COVID-19. Each CDR3 protein gets one entry after TCRdb re-called the 5' RACE reads with MiXCR. The profile shows hundreds of thousands of distinct CDR3 sequences, 15% to 20% of them singletons. Sequenced sample: PBMCs or a T cell subset sorted from them (not recorded which). The receptors were sampled from an adult woman who had mild COVID-19 (a few samples of this study predate the infection). Cell type and time point are not known.

Regarding this clonotype: As the CDR3 is not closed by the conserved phenylalanine or tryptophan, this likely results from a read error. The DNA is omitted, as the CDR3 cannot be located on it reliably, and the CDR3 follows TCRdb's listing. The V and J genes are TRBV7-6 and TRBJ2-5; the D segment call TRBD1 is taken from the table without a DNA check. The CDR3 comprises 14 residues, both ends counted. CDR1 and CDR2 (germline): SGHVS, FNYEAQ. The CDR3 loop is CASSPNRGRGRVSV.

This chain connects TRBV24-1 to TRBJ2-3; D might be TRBD1 or TRBD2, each matching 5 bases. The CDR3 extends over 12 amino acids. V was pared by 7 bases and J by 4 bases, with 8 bases between. CDR1 and CDR2 from the germline V gene are KGHDR and SFDVKD. The CDR3 spells CATRGDADTQYF. As DNA, the CDR3 is TGTGCCACCAGGGGGGACGCAGATACGCAGTATTTT.

This clonotype was counted a few times. V is TRBV7-9 and J is TRBJ1-1, with D tentatively TRBD1 (5 bases). There are 16 residues in the CDR3. V lost 5 bases and J 1 base, leaving 17 bases between the germline ends. Germline loops: CDR1 SEHNR, CDR2 FQNEAQ (reference sequence). The CDR3 nucleotides are TGTGCCAGCAGCCCCTCGTGGCAGGGCGAGAACACTGAAGCTTTCTTT. Its translation is CASSPSWQGENTEAFF. Complete variable domain (other parts from reference TRBV7-9 and TRBJ1-1): DTGVSQNPRHKITKRGQNVTFRCDPISEHNRLYWYRQTLGQGPEFLTYFQNEAQLEKSRLLSDRFSAERPKGSFSTLEIQRTEQGDSAMYLCASSPSWQGENTEAFFGQGTRLTVV.

This clonotype was counted a few times. The CDR3: CASKVGTEAFF. The CDR3 DNA reads TGTGCCAGCAAAGTGGGCACTGAAGCTTTCTTT. The chain couples TRBV6-1 to TRBJ1-1; D uncertain. CDR1 and CDR2 (germline): MNHNS, SASEGT. Trimming shortened V by 7 bases and J by 4 bases, and 7 bases separated the two germline ends. The CDR3 sequence is 11 residues long.

The gene calls are TRBV10-3 and TRBJ2-7, with D possibly being TRBD2 (5 bases). Per germline, CDR1 ENHRY and CDR2 SYGVKD. The CDR3 is made up of 11 amino acids. Trimming removed 6 bases at V and 7 bases at J, with 10 bases between. The DNA for the CDR3 is TGTGCCATCAGGGAGGTGAGGGAGCAGTACTTC. Its translation: CAIREVREQYF.

This clonotype was seen only a few times. The genes are TRBV6-5 and TRBJ2-5; 12 bases line up with TRBD1. J gave up 6 bases and V 6 bases, and 8 bases lay outside the gene matches. Germline CDR1 MNHEY, CDR2 SVGAGI. This CDR3 region has 15 residues. CDR3 in DNA: TGTGCCAGCAGCGAGGGACAGGGGGCTGGCAAGACCCAGTACTTC. Protein sequence: CASSEGQGAGKTQYF.

This clonotype was observed a few times. The chain links TRBV4-1 to TRBJ2-4; possible D gene TRBD1, 6 bases. This CDR3 is 15 amino acids long. Germline CDR1 is MGHRA and CDR2 is YSYEKL. V gave up 2 bases and J gave up 3 bases, with 11 bases separating them. For the CDR3, the DNA is TGCGCCAGCAGCCAATCCTCAGGGGTCAAAAACATTCAGTACTTC. This sequence encodes CASSQSSGVKNIQYF.

The chain carries TRBV12-3 or TRBV12-4 and TRBJ2-1, with TRBD2 matching over 9 bases. This CDR3 is 14 amino acids long. V lost 6 bases and J lost 9; bases outside the gene matches: 9. The CDR3 spells CASRLSGSEGEQFF. CDR3 coding DNA: TGTGCCAGCAGACTTAGCGGGAGTGAGGGTGAGCAGTTCTTC.

The rearrangement joins TRBV27 to TRBJ1-2; D perhaps matches TRBD1 (5 bases). CDR1 and CDR2 from the germline V gene are MNHEY and SMNVEV (reference sequence). The V gene lost 5 bases and the J gene lost 8 bases, with 18 bases spanning the gap. The CDR3 extends over 14 amino acids. The CDR3 DNA is TGTGCCAGCAGTCTCGAGAGGGGTCGCGGAGGCTACACCTTC. It translates to CASSLERGRGGYTF.